This is a list of T cell receptor beta chains from one sample in a study of cytomegalovirus exposure and HLA in healthy donors. Clones were sequenced by immunoSEQ multiplex PCR, and TCRdb holds only the in-frame ones, with some missing. Of tens of thousands of clones listed, over 60% are singletons. What was sequenced was PBMCs. The source is a woman in her thirties or forties in good health and CMV-seropositive. Each CDR3 is given without its conserved first and last residue.

v_gene,j_gene,len,CDR3aa
TRBV4-2,TRBJ2-2,11,ASSHSSTGELF
TRBV28,TRBJ1-2,15,ASSFLLAKGTDYGYT
TRBV27,TRBJ2-2,12,ASSQEGINGELF
TRBV9,TRBJ1-6,13,ASSVESSYNSPLH
TRBV5-1,TRBJ2-7,11,ASSSDIFYEQY
TRBV18,TRBJ1-2,13,ASSKLARDYYGYT
TRBV30,TRBJ2-5,12,AWSSGTARKTQY
TRBV14,TRBJ1-1,13,ASRVTGGAYTEAF
TRBV19,TRBJ1-2,13,ASSFPGQGAYGYT
TRBV6-5,TRBJ1-6,12,ASSDRGPISPLH
TRBV28,TRBJ1-4,13,ASSSHGLTNEKLF
TRBV12-5,TRBJ1-5,13,ASGPRQGVYQPQH
TRBV4-1,TRBJ2-1,15,ASSQKPGTSSFNEQF
TRBV28,TRBJ2-7,11,ASSLGQSYEQY
TRBV29-1,TRBJ1-2,12,SVAVRQGVDGYT
TRBV5-4,TRBJ1-2,11,ASSEGVPYGYT
TRBV27,TRBJ1-1,12,ASSSIRGRTEAF
TRBV27,TRBJ2-1,12,ASRDSGGTNEQF
TRBV6-5,TRBJ2-7,11,ASSRETGFEQY
TRBV7-3,TRBJ1-2,16,ASSSVGTGVGFEGGYT
TRBV23-1,TRBJ1-1,13,ASSLRGSRCTEAF
TRBV5-1,TRBJ1-2,17,ASSLAPNTGQGSNYGYT
TRBV27,TRBJ2-7,12,ASSAGQGIGEQY
TRBV14,TRBJ2-1,10,ASSQGRGEQF
TRBV25-1,TRBJ1-1,13,ASSESVRGGTEAF
TRBV5-4,TRBJ2-3,13,ASSLLALREDTQY
TRBV6-5,TRBJ1-2,14,ASSYSRTGGNYGYT
TRBV19,TRBJ2-5,12,ASSISRNQETQY
TRBV10-1,TRBJ2-3,10,ASSPGTDTQY
TRBV4-3,TRBJ2-7,11,ASSHRVEDEQY
TRBV7-9,TRBJ2-7,14,ASSPKTGGGSYEQY
TRBV19,TRBJ2-7,12,ASSILSGGYEQY
TRBV30,TRBJ2-7,11,AWSFTTGREQY